The 23 T cell receptor beta chains below were found in one sample sequenced in a study of identical twins. TCRdb reanalysed the 5' RACE reads using MiXCR and keeps one entry per CDR3 protein. Of hundreds of thousands of distinct CDR3 sequences in the sample, approximately 7% are singletons; the top ten hold roughly 3.6%. The sample also formed part of further work on yellow fever vaccine responses in identical twins.

Sequencing used memory (CD45RO+) T cells sorted from blood. These receptor sequences come from a woman under 30 in good health.

Many counts were recorded for this clonotype. This chain uses TRBV9 with TRBJ2-3; TRBD2 matches 8 bases. The J segment lost 5 bases and the V segment lost 0 bases, leaving 8 bases of the junction unmatched. The CDR3 has 16 residues. Germline-derived CDR1 and CDR2 are SGDLS and YYNGEE. Here the CDR3 reads CASSVAERGKIDTQYF. The CDR3, as DNA: TGTGCCAGCAGCGTAGCCGAGCGGGGGAAGATAGATACGCAGTATTTT.

This clonotype was seen only a few times. The chain uses TRBV20-1 and TRBJ2-3; the D is unclear. The V gene's germline CDR1 is DFQATT and CDR2 SNEGSKA (reference sequence). V dropped 5 bases and J dropped 0 bases, with 15 bases sitting between them. This CDR3 comprises 15 residues. CDR3 nucleotides: TGCAGTGCTCGAACCTTAAGAACTAGCACAGATACGCAGTATTTT. It codes for CSARTLRTSTDTQYF.

This clonotype was observed many times. The chain is built from TRBV29-1 and TRBJ2-3; 10 bases map to TRBD1. This CDR3 spans 15 amino acids. CDR1 is SQVTM, CDR2 ANQGSEA, per germline. The V and J ends lost 6 bases and 4 bases, in that order; junction bases with no gene match: 10. CDR3 protein: CSVDPDRGPSDTQYF. Here the CDR3 DNA reads TGCAGCGTCGACCCAGACAGGGGGCCATCAGATACGCAGTATTTT.

This clonotype has a handful of counts. J is TRBJ1-1 and V is TRBV24-1; a weak D match, TRBD1 (5 bases). This CDR3 comprises 13 residues. The V end lost 10 bases, the J end lost 5 bases, and 16 bases lay between the germline ends. CDR1 and CDR2 from the germline V gene are KGHDR and SFDVKD. This CDR3 reads CATRRGSGTEAFF. The CDR3 bases are TGTGCCACTCGTCGGGGGAGTGGGACTGAAGCTTTCTTT.

This chain connects TRBV9 to TRBJ2-1, with 10 positions matching TRBD2. Germline V gene lookup returns CDR1 SGDLS and CDR2 YYNGEE. The CDR3 consists of 16 residues. V was pared by 4 bases and J by 1 base, with 5 bases of the junction left unmatched. The CDR3 DNA reads TGTGCCAGCAGCAAGACTAGCGGGTTATCCTACAATGAGCAGTTCTTC. Amino acids: CASSKTSGLSYNEQFF.

The V gene is TRBV7-2, the J gene TRBJ1-1; D perhaps matches TRBD1 (5 bases). The CDR3 is 13 residues long. V was pared by 7 bases and J by 1 base, with 10 bases between. Germline CDR1 is SGHTA and CDR2 is FQGNSA. CDR3 protein: CASIKQGNTEAFF. CDR3 DNA sequence: TGTGCCAGCATCAAGCAGGGGAACACTGAAGCTTTCTTT.

The table lists this clonotype with many counts. The chain employs TRBV24-1 and TRBJ1-4; the D is unclear. The V gene's germline CDR1 is KGHDR and CDR2 SFDVKD. The CDR3 sequence is 16 residues long. The ends were cut back, 4 bases at V and 3 bases at J, with 14 bases in the middle. Here the CDR3 DNA reads TGTGCCACCAGTGAGAATGTTGGTGCGGCTAATGAAAAACTGTTTTTT. As protein: CATSENVGAANEKLFF.

This clonotype was picked up a small number of times. This sequence joins TRBV20-1 and TRBJ2-3; 8 bases are a match to TRBD2. Trimming at V came to 0 bases and at J to 2 bases, leaving 7 bases not matched to a gene. Germline loops: CDR1 DFQATT, CDR2 SNEGSKA (reference sequence). CDR3 size: 16 residues. CDR3 loop: CSARDGLAGPTDTQYF. The CDR3 DNA follows: TGCAGTGCTAGAGACGGGTTAGCGGGGCCCACAGATACGCAGTATTTT.

This clonotype was observed many times. The chain carries TRBV5-1 and TRBJ2-7; TRBD2 agrees at 10 bases. The CDR3 totals 15 residues. Germline-derived CDR1 and CDR2 are SGHRS and YFSETQ. The V segment lost 0 bases and the J segment 3 bases; nucleotides outside the gene matches: 3. CDR3 loop: CASSLASGSGYEQYF. The CDR3 nucleotides are TGCGCCAGCAGCTTGGCTAGCGGGAGTGGCTACGAGCAGTACTTC.

This clonotype appeared a few times. The chain employs TRBV27 and TRBJ2-7, with 9 bases matching TRBD2. With V trimmed by 8 bases and J by 3 bases, 14 bases remained unmatched. Germline CDR1 reads MNHEY; CDR2 reads SMNVEV (reference sequence). The CDR3 totals 16 residues. The CDR3 spells CASRRTLAGRYYEQYF. In DNA, the CDR3 is TGTGCCAGCCGTAGGACGCTAGCGGGGAGATACTACGAGCAGTACTTC.

V is TRBV12-3 or TRBV12-4 and J is TRBJ1-3; D possibly corresponds to TRBD1 (6 bases). V was shortened by 3 bases and J by 4 bases, with 16 bases between the two germline ends. The CDR3 is 16 residues long. CDR3 in DNA: TGTGCCAGCAGTTTTGGGACACCCAAACCGGGAAACACCATATATTTT. Its protein is CASSFGTPKPGNTIYF.

There are a few counts of this clonotype. This chain connects TRBV7-2 to TRBJ2-2, with D possibly being TRBD1 or TRBD2 (5 bases each). The germline CDR1 and CDR2 sequences are SGHTA and FQGNSA. The V and J ends lost 0 bases and 5 bases respectively, with 13 bases between them. The CDR3 consists of 16 residues. CDR3 nucleotides: TGTGCCAGCAGCTTAGCCCGGGACCGAAGGACCGGGGAGCTGTTTTTT. Its translation: CASSLARDRRTGELFF.

This clonotype appeared a few times. The chain couples TRBV5-1 to TRBJ2-6; a weak D match, TRBD1 (6 bases). The CDR3 is made up of 17 amino acids. V was trimmed by 4 bases and J by 0 bases, leaving 14 bases between them. Germline V lookup: CDR1 SGHRS, CDR2 YFSETQ. The DNA for the CDR3 is TGCGCCAGCAGCCCGAAGGACAGAATCTCTGGGGCCAACGTCCTGACTTTC. Translating it yields CASSPKDRISGANVLTF.

The chain employs TRBV6-2 or TRBV6-3 and TRBJ2-1, with 10 positions matching TRBD2. V shed 6 bases, J shed 7 bases, and the junction held 6 bases outside the gene matches. This CDR3 has 14 residues. The V gene's germline CDR1 is MNHEY and CDR2 SVGEGT. Written as DNA, the CDR3 is TGTGCCAGCAGGAGCGGGGGGGCAAGTAATGAGCAGTTCTTC. Its translation: CASRSGGASNEQFF.

The chain is built from TRBV2 and TRBJ2-7; 13 nucleotides line up with TRBD2. Trimming cost V 6 bases and J 2 bases; bases outside gene matches: 1. Germline CDR1 and CDR2: SNHLY and FYNNEI. The CDR3 is 14 amino acids. The CDR3 here is CASSTSGGAYEQYV. DNA for the CDR3: TGTGCCAGCAGCACTAGCGGGGGGGCCTACGAGCAGTACGTC.

This clonotype showed up just a few times. CDR3 sequence: CSASPNTQNYGYTF. The CDR3 bases are TGCAGTGCTAGCCCAAATACACAGAACTATGGCTACACCTTC. V is TRBV20-1 and J is TRBJ1-2, with no clear D. The germline V gene has CDR1 DFQATT and CDR2 SNEGSKA (reference sequence). The CDR3 is 14 amino acids. Trimming removed 3 bases from V and 2 bases from J, with 13 bases in between.

This clonotype appeared a few times. V and J are TRBV5-1 and TRBJ2-2, with D perhaps assigned TRBD1 or TRBD2 (6 bases each). Trimming pared 6 bases from V and 8 bases from J, leaving 26 bases between. The CDR3 is made up of 17 amino acids. Germline values: CDR1 SGHRS, CDR2 YFSETQ. Here the CDR3 reads CASIATGAPRDGGELFF. CDR3 bases: TGCGCCAGCATCGCGACGGGGGCCCCTCGCGATGGGGGGGAGCTGTTTTTT.

This clonotype has at least ten counts. The genes are TRBV3-1 and TRBJ1-2, with no clear D. The CDR3 length is 15 residues. Trimming stripped 0 bases from V and 8 bases from J, with 16 bases between. Germline V lookup: CDR1 LGHDT, CDR2 YNNKEL (reference sequence). CDR3 DNA sequence: TGTGCCAGCAGCCAAGATCGGATGGCCTGGGGAGGCTACACCTTC. Protein: CASSQDRMAWGGYTF.

This clonotype was detected ten times or more. The chain carries TRBV4-2 and TRBJ2-5; 14 bases match TRBD2. J was trimmed by 2 bases and V by 4 bases; bases with no gene match: 9. Germline CDR1 reads LGHNA; CDR2 reads YNFKEQ. The CDR3 spans 18 residues. DNA for the CDR3: TGTGCCAGCAGCCCGATGACTAGCGGGAGGGCAGAGCAAGAGACCCAGTACTTC. It yields the protein CASSPMTSGRAEQETQYF.

This clonotype has ten or more counts. This sequence joins TRBV14 and TRBJ2-7; possibly TRBD2 for D (6 bases). Germline V lookup: CDR1 SGHDN, CDR2 FVKESK. This CDR3 comprises 13 residues. V lost 4 bases and J 7 bases, leaving 14 bases between the germline ends. CDR3 residues: CASSRRETGEQYF. The CDR3 region has the DNA TGTGCCAGCAGCCGTCGGGAGACTGGGGAGCAGTACTTC.

This clonotype was seen ten or more times. The genes are TRBV28 and TRBJ1-2, with D maybe TRBD1 (6 bases). Per the germline V gene, CDR1 is MDHEN and CDR2 is SYDVKM. The V end lost 5 bases, the J end lost 4 bases, and 14 bases lay between the germline ends. This CDR3 is built from 14 residues. Here the CDR3 reads CASSTPDSFYGYTF. CDR3 coding DNA: TGTGCCAGCAGTACACCGGACAGTTTCTATGGCTACACCTTC.

This chain uses TRBV20-1 with TRBJ1-1; 8 bases fit TRBD1. J was trimmed by 2 bases and V by 3 bases; bases with no gene match: 5. Germline V lookup: CDR1 DFQATT, CDR2 SNEGSKA (reference sequence). CDR3 length equals 14 residues. The CDR3 DNA follows: TGCAGTGCTAGTTCAGGGGGCCCTAACACTGAAGCTTTCTTT. The encoded protein is CSASSGGPNTEAFF.

This clonotype turned up a few times. The rearrangement uses TRBV10-2 and TRBJ2-5; perhaps TRBD2 as D (7 bases). This CDR3 region has 15 residues. CDR1 is WSHSY and CDR2 is SAAADI in the germline V gene. V was pared by 7 bases and J by 5 bases, with 20 bases between. The CDR3: CASTPVAGAGETQYF. CDR3 DNA: TGCGCCAGCACACCAGTGGCGGGGGCGGGTGAGACCCAGTACTTC.